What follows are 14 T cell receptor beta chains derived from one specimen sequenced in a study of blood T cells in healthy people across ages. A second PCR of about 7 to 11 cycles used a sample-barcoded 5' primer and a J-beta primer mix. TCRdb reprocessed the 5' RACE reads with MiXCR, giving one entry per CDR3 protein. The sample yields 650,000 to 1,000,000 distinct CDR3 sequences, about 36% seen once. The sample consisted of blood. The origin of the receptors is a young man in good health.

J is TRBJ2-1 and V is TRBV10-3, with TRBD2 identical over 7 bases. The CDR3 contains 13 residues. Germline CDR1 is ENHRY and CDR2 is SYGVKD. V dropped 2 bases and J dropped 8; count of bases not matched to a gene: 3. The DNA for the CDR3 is TGTGCCATCAGTGAGCGGGGGGACGATGAGCAGTTCTTC. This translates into CAISERGDDEQFF.

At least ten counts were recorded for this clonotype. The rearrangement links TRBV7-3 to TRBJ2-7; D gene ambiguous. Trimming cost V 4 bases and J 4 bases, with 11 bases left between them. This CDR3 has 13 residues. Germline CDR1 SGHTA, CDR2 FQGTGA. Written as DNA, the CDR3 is TGTGCCAGCAGCTACGGCGTGGGTTACGAGCAGTACTTC. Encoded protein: CASSYGVGYEQYF.

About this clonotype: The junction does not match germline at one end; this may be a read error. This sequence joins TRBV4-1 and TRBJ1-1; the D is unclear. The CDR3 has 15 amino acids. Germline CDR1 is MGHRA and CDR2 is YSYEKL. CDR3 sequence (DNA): TGCGCCAGCAGCCAAGCCCCAGGCCTGAACGCTGAAGCTTTCTTT. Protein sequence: CASSQAPGLNAEAFF.

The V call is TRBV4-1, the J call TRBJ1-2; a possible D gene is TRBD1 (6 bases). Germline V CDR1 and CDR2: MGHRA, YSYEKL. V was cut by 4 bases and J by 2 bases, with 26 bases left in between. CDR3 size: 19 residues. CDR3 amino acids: CASSRPLGGDRSRNYGYTF. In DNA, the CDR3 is TGCGCCAGCAGCCGCCCGTTAGGGGGAGACAGATCAAGAAACTATGGCTACACCTTC.

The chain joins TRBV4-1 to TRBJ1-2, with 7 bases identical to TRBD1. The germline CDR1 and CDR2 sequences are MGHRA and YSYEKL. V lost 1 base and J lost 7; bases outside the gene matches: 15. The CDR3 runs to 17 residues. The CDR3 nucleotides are TGCGCCAGCAGCCAAGTCGGAACGACAGGGAATCGGTTTGGCTACACCTTC. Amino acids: CASSQVGTTGNRFGYTF.

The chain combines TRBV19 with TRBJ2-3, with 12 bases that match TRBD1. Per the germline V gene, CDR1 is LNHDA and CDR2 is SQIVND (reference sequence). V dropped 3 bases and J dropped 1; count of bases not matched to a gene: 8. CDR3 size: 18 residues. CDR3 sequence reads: CASSMDSGTGGRTDTQYF. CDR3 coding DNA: TGTGCCAGTAGTATGGACTCCGGGACAGGGGGCCGCACAGATACGCAGTATTTT.

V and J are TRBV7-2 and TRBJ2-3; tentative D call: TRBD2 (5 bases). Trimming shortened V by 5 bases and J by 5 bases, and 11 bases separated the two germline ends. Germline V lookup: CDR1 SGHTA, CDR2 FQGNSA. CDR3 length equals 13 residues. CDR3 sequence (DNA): TGTGCCAGCAGCAAACTAGTTCGAGATACGCAGTATTTT. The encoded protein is CASSKLVRDTQYF.

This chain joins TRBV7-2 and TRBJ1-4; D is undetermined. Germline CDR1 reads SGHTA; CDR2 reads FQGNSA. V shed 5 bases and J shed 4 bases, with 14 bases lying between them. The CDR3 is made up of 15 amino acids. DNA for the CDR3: TGTGCCAGCAGCCGGCCGGGGAGTGGTAATGAAAAACTGTTTTTT. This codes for CASSRPGSGNEKLFF.

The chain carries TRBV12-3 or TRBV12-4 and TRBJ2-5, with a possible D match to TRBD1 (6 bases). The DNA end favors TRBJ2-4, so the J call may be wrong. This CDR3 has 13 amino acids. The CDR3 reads CASSFVQGNIQYF. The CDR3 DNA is TGTGCCAGCAGTTTCGTACAGGGAAACATTCAGTACTTC.

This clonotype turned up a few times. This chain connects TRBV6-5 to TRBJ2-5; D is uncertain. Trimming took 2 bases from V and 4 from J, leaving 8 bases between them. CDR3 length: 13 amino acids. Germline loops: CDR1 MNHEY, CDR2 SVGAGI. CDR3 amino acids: CASSYGSPETQYF. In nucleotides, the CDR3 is TGTGCCAGCAGTTACGGGTCCCCAGAGACCCAGTACTTC.

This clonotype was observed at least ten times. The CDR3 reads CAISESGYGYTF. As DNA, the CDR3 is TGTGCCATCAGTGAGTCTGGGTATGGCTACACCTTC. V gene TRBV10-3 combines with J gene TRBJ1-2; D gene unclear. This CDR3 is 12 amino acids long. Germline V CDR1 and CDR2: ENHRY, SYGVKD. The V and J ends lost 0 bases and 5 bases respectively, with 4 bases between them.

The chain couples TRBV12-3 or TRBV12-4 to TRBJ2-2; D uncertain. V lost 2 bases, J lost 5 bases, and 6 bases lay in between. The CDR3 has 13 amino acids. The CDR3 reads CASSLYRTGELFF. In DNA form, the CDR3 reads TGTGCCAGCAGTTTATACCGTACCGGGGAGCTGTTTTTT.

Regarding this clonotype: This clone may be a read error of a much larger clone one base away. CDR3 bases: TGCAGTGCTAGGACTCCACCCAGAAGTAACTATGGCTACACCTTC. It yields the protein CSARTPPRSNYGYTF. The chain links TRBV20-1 to TRBJ1-2; no reliable D call. Trimming pared 3 bases from V and 1 base from J, leaving 15 bases between. The CDR3 totals 15 residues. Per germline, CDR1 DFQATT and CDR2 SNEGSKA (reference sequence).

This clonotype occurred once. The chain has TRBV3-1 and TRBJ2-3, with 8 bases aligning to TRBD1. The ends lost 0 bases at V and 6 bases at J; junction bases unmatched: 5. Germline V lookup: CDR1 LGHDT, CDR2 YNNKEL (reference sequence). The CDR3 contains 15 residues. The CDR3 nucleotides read TGTGCCAGCAGCCAAGAGGCGACAGGGGCCGATACGCAGTATTTT. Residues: CASSQEATGADTQYF.